This passage covers 30 T cell receptor beta chains from one sample sequenced in a study of T cell clonality in common variable immunodeficiency. Study-wide findings and caveats: Fewer deletions and N-nucleotide insertions were reportedly seen in common variable immunodeficiency TCR beta sequences.

Measured with immunoSEQ multiplex PCR; TCRdb has only the in-frame clones, and not every one. The record shows 25,000 to 30,000 clones for this sample, with no singletons present. No antigen is known for these receptors. Sequencing input: peripheral blood mononuclear cells. These receptors were collected from a human donor with common variable immunodeficiency.

With regard to this clone: The CDR3 goes on 3 residues after the read ends, and that part is filled in from the germline J gene. The gene calls are TRBV19 and TRBJ2-3, with D maybe TRBD2 (6 bases). The CDR3 sequence is 16 residues long. In germline, CDR1 is LNHDA, CDR2 SQIVND (reference sequence). The ends were cut back, 1 base at V and 1 base at J, with 12 bases in the middle. CDR3 DNA (partial): TGTGCCAGTAGTATAGGGGACTTCGCACGCACAGATACG. Translating gives CASSIGDFARTDT. The entire CDR3 is CASSIGDFARTDTQYF.

This clone was detected many times. The CDR3 region is CSAMRGGGTGELFF. The sequenced CDR3 bases are TGCAGTGCTATGAGGGGCGGGGGTACAGGGGAG. The chain carries TRBV20-1 and TRBJ2-2, with 7 bases aligning to TRBD2. The read falls 3 residues short of the CDR3 end, and the missing part is taken from the germline J gene. Germline V lookup: CDR1 DFQATT, CDR2 SNEGSKA (reference sequence). The CDR3 loop spans 14 amino acids. With V trimmed by 4 bases and J by 8 bases, 10 bases remained unmatched.

This clone was seen more than once but under ten times. The missing CDR3 end, 3 residues past where the read stops, is filled in from the germline J gene. This chain uses TRBV7-6 with TRBJ2-4, with TRBD1 matching over 11 bases. V lost 4 bases to trimming and J lost 3 bases; unmatched junction nucleotides: 2. Germline CDR1 reads SGHVS; CDR2 reads FNYEAQ. The CDR3 sequence is 15 residues long. This chain's CDR3 is CASSSGQGVKNIQYF. CDR3 DNA (partial): TGTGCCAGCAGCTCGGGACAGGGGGTCAAAAACATT. The whole variable domain, remainder taken from reference TRBV7-6 and TRBJ2-4, is GAGVSQSPRYKVTKRGQDVALRCDPISGHVSLYWYRQALGQGPEFLTYFNYEAQQDKSGLPNDRFSAERPEGSISTLTIQRTEQRDSAMYRCASSSGQGVKNIQYFGAGTRLSVL.

This clone was seen only a few times. Read coverage stops 3 residues before the CDR3 terminus; the germline J gene supplies the remainder. This rearrangement joins TRBV5-1 to TRBJ1-6; 7 bases align to TRBD1. V shed 3 bases and J 7 bases; nucleotides not matched to a gene: 7. The germline CDR1 and CDR2 sequences are SGHRS and YFSETQ. This CDR3 is built from 15 residues. The DNA read from the CDR3 is TGCGCCAGCAGCTCGACCGGGACAGAAAATTCACCC. This codes for CASSSTGTENSP. The entire CDR3 is CASSSTGTENSPLHF.

A word on this clone: The read gets to within 3 residues of the CDR3 end, and the germline J gene fills in the rest. The chain employs TRBV7-2 and TRBJ1-3, with D tentatively TRBD1 (5 bases). Germline V gene lookup returns CDR1 SGHTA and CDR2 FQGNSA. The CDR3 spans 15 residues. V lost 7 bases to trimming and J lost 2 bases, with 15 bases between them. CDR3 sequence: CASTSALGAGNTIYF. The CDR3 bases that were read are TGTGCCAGCACAAGCGCGTTAGGGGCTGGAAACACC. Combining the CDR3 with reference TRBV7-2 and TRBJ1-3 gives the whole variable domain GAGVSQSPSNKVTEKGKDVELRCDPISGHTALYWYRQSLGQGLEFLIYFQGNSAPDKSGLPSDRFSAERTGGSVSTLTIQRTQQEDSAVYLCASTSALGAGNTIYFGEGSWLTVV.

This clone showed up many times. Incomplete CDR3 DNA: TGTGCCAGCAGCCCCTCTCAGGGACTTGGCGAG. It specifies CASSPSQGLGE. The complete CDR3 reads CASSPSQGLGEQYF. This chain joins TRBV7-2 and TRBJ2-7; weak D call: TRBD2 (6 bases). The read falls 3 residues short of the CDR3 end, and the missing part is taken from the germline J gene. CDR3 length: 14 residues. V lost 5 bases to trimming and J lost 6 bases, with 17 bases between them. The germline V gene has CDR1 SGHTA and CDR2 FQGNSA.

Concerning this clone itself: From the germline J gene comes the end of the CDR3, since the read stops 3 residues before it. The chain couples TRBV11-2 to TRBJ2-7; D gene ambiguous. The length of the CDR3 is 15 residues. V was pared by 0 bases and J by 0 bases, with 9 bases between. Germline CDR1 reads SGHAT; CDR2 reads FQNNGV. The CDR3 DNA, read in part, is TGTGCCAGCAGCTTAGATCTCCAGTACTCCTACGAG. Protein: CASSLDLQYSYE. The entire CDR3 protein is CASSLDLQYSYEQYF.

Notes on this clone: Sequencing ends 3 residues short of the CDR3 end; the germline J gene provides the rest. The genes are TRBV2 and TRBJ1-5; 11 nucleotides align to TRBD1. Germline CDR1 and CDR2: SNHLY and FYNNEI. After removal of 4 bases from V and 6 bases from J, the junction contained 2 bases not matched to a gene. This CDR3 region has 14 residues. The DNA read from the CDR3 is TGTGCCAGCAGTGGGACAGGGGGCTTTCAGCCC. Its translation is CASSGTGGFQP. The whole CDR3 region reads CASSGTGGFQPQHF.

The sample holds a few counts of this clone. The read gets to within 3 residues of the CDR3 end, and the germline J gene fills in the rest. The V call is TRBV6-1, the J call TRBJ1-5; 8 bases are a match to TRBD1. CDR1 and CDR2 from the germline V gene are MNHNS and SASEGT. J gave up 7 bases and V 4 bases, and 3 bases lay outside the gene matches. The CDR3 is 13 amino acids. The CDR3 region is CASSGQGRQPQHF. The CDR3 DNA, read in part, is TGTGCCAGCAGTGGACAGGGGAGGCAGCCC.

About this clone: The read gets to within 3 residues of the CDR3 end, and the germline J gene fills in the rest. The rearrangement uses TRBV5-1 and TRBJ1-2, with D possibly TRBD1 on 6 matching bases. This CDR3 comprises 16 residues. Germline V gene sequence: CDR1 SGHRS, CDR2 YFSETQ. The V and J ends lost 4 bases and 1 base respectively, with 17 bases between them. Partial CDR3 DNA: TGCGCCAGCAGCCCCAGACAGGACCCCAGTAACTATGGC. It codes for CASSPRQDPSNYG. The full CDR3 reads CASSPRQDPSNYGYTF.

Ten or more counts support this clone. The CDR3 end is not reached by the read, which stops 3 residues before it; the germline J gene fills it in. The chain carries TRBV5-1 and TRBJ2-3, with a tentative D call TRBD1 (6 bases). Trimming cost V 5 bases and J 1 base, with 14 bases left between them. Per the germline V gene, CDR1 is SGHRS and CDR2 is YFSETQ. The CDR3 length is 15 residues. CDR3 DNA, as far as it was read: TGCGCCAGCAGGCCAACAGGGTATGGCACAGATACG. Encoded protein: CASRPTGYGTDT. The CDR3 in full is CASRPTGYGTDTQYF.

For this clone: The read gets to within 3 residues of the CDR3 end, and the germline J gene fills in the rest. The chain has TRBV23-1 and TRBJ1-2; perhaps TRBD1 as D (6 bases). TRBV23-1 counts as an open reading frame of uncertain function. The CDR3 is 16 amino acids. With 0 bases removed from V and 7 bases from J, the gap between germline ends came to 18 bases. CDR3: CASSQSRGKGGGGYTF. CDR3 bases read: TGCGCCAGCAGTCAATCCCGAGGCAAGGGGGGGGGTGGC.

This clone was observed at least ten times. The read ends 3 residues early relative to the CDR3; the germline J gene fills the gap. The chain joins TRBV30 to TRBJ2-1, with 9 bases matching TRBD1. This CDR3 is built from 16 residues. The V gene's germline CDR1 is GTSNPN and CDR2 SVGIG (reference sequence). V lost 3 bases to trimming and J lost 8 bases; unmatched junction nucleotides: 14. Here the CDR3 reads CAWSSRPGTGRDEQFF. The sequenced part of the CDR3 DNA is TGTGCCTGGAGCTCTAGGCCCGGGACAGGGCGCGATGAG.

This clone was observed a few times. The DNA ends 3 residues before the CDR3 does, and the rest of the CDR3 is filled in from the germline J gene. The V and J genes are TRBV5-1 and TRBJ1-5, with D tentatively TRBD1 (5 bases). V lost 0 bases and J lost 9, with 10 bases in between. The CDR3 sequence is 13 residues long. Germline values: CDR1 SGHRS, CDR2 YFSETQ. The sequenced CDR3 bases are TGCGCCAGCAGCTTGGACATTCAGGGGCCC. Translating it yields CASSLDIQGP. The full CDR3 reads CASSLDIQGPQHF.

This clone was seen only a few times. The read falls 3 residues short of the CDR3 end, and the missing part is taken from the germline J gene. This chain uses TRBV19 with TRBJ2-1, with a weak D call TRBD2 (5 bases). V shed 5 bases and J shed 2 bases, with 16 bases lying between them. This CDR3 is 16 amino acids long. The V gene's germline CDR1 is LNHDA and CDR2 SQIVND (reference sequence). CDR3 sequence reads: CASSSLAQYTYNEQFF. CDR3 DNA, as far as it was read: TGTGCCAGTAGTTCATTAGCGCAGTATACCTACAATGAG.

There are a few counts of this clone. The CDR3 end is not reached by the read, which stops 3 residues before it; the germline J gene fills it in. The chain uses TRBV2 and TRBJ1-4; a possible D gene is TRBD1 (6 bases). Germline V lookup: CDR1 SNHLY, CDR2 FYNNEI. Deletions cut 7 bases from V and 8 bases from J, with 17 bases between. The CDR3 totals 14 residues. Here the CDR3 reads CASKSDRTREKLFF. CDR3 DNA, as far as it was read: TGTGCCAGCAAGTCCGACAGGACAAGAGAAAAA. The whole variable domain, filled in from reference TRBV2 and TRBJ1-4, reads EPEVTQTPSHQVTQMGQEVILRCVPISNHLYFYWYRQILGQKVEFLVSFYNNEISEKSEIFDDQFSVERPDGSNFTLKIRSTKLEDSAMYFCASKSDRTREKLFFGSGTQLSVL.

Only a few counts were recorded for this clone. The CDR3 extends 3 residues past the end of the read, so its final part is completed from the germline J gene. The chain carries TRBV6-2 or TRBV6-3 and TRBJ2-5; no definite D call. The CDR3 consists of 15 residues. V was clipped by 0 bases and J by 5 bases, with 13 bases between them. Looked up from germline, CDR1 is MNHEY and CDR2 is SVGEGT. The part of the CDR3 DNA that was read is TGTGCCAGCAGTTACTCGAACCTAGGTGCTGAGACC. It encodes CASSYSNLGAET. The whole CDR3 region reads CASSYSNLGAETQYF.

This clone is termed medium-sized. The sequenced fragment ends 3 residues before the CDR3 boundary, so the rest is inferred from the germline J gene. V usage is TRBV7-8 and J usage is TRBJ2-1; perhaps TRBD2 as D (7 bases). V was trimmed by 5 bases and J by 0 bases, leaving 17 bases between them. The CDR3 spans 17 residues. Germline CDR1 and CDR2: SGHVS and FQNEAQ. The CDR3 bases that were read are TGTGCCAGCAGCGTTGGGGGGGCGACGGTCTCCTACAATGAG. This codes for CASSVGGATVSYNE. The CDR3 in its entirety is CASSVGGATVSYNEQFF.

The table lists this clone with many counts. The DNA ends 3 residues before the CDR3 does, and the rest of the CDR3 is filled in from the germline J gene. The chain recombines TRBV7-2 with TRBJ2-5, with 12 bases matching TRBD2. The CDR3 spans 14 residues. Germline assignment: CDR1 SGHTA and CDR2 FQGNSA. The J segment lost 4 bases and the V segment lost 6 bases, leaving 3 bases of the junction unmatched. CDR3 DNA, as far as it was read: TGTGCCAGCAGAGTGGGACTAGCGGGAGAGACC. It codes for CASRVGLAGET. The whole CDR3 sequence reads CASRVGLAGETQYF.

A remark on this clone: Sequencing ends 3 residues short of the CDR3 end; the germline J gene provides the rest. The chain joins TRBV7-9 to TRBJ1-1; TRBD1 might be the D (5 bases). Trimming took 5 bases from V and 5 from J, leaving 12 bases between them. Germline V gene sequence: CDR1 SEHNR, CDR2 FQNEAQ (reference sequence). This CDR3 comprises 13 residues. CDR3: CASSQTGITEAFF. The covered CDR3 bases are TGTGCCAGCAGCCAAACAGGTATTACTGAA.

About this clone itself: The read is 3 residues too short to cover the CDR3 end, so that end is filled in from the germline J gene. The chain is built from TRBV7-3 and TRBJ2-1; D unclear. Trimming cost V 2 bases and J 5 bases, with 7 bases left between them. Germline values: CDR1 SGHTA, CDR2 FQGTGA. The CDR3 length is 13 residues. Incomplete CDR3 DNA: TGTGCCAGCAGCTTAGGGCCGAACAATGAG. It encodes CASSLGPNNE. In full, the CDR3 is CASSLGPNNEQFF.

This clone was seen only a few times. The read is 3 residues too short to cover the CDR3 end, so that end is filled in from the germline J gene. The chain is built from TRBV19 and TRBJ1-1; 7 bases are a match to TRBD1. Trimming cost V 4 bases and J 1 base; bases outside gene matches: 9. The CDR3 runs to 16 residues. Looked up from germline, CDR1 is LNHDA and CDR2 is SQIVND (reference sequence). CDR3 DNA, as far as it was read: TGTGCCAGTAGTAAACGACAGGGAGACGGGAACACTGAA. It translates to CASSKRQGDGNTE. The entire CDR3 protein is CASSKRQGDGNTEAFF.

A note on this clone: The read finishes 3 residues shy of the CDR3 end, and the germline J gene is used to complete it. This chain joins TRBV2 and TRBJ2-5; no reliable D call. The germline V and J ends were trimmed by 0 bases and 1 base, with 12 bases remaining between them. The CDR3 is 16 amino acids. The germline gives CDR1 SNHLY, CDR2 FYNNEI. The CDR3 sequence: CASSEATSRVQETQYF. The part of the CDR3 DNA that was read is TGTGCCAGCAGTGAAGCCACCTCTAGAGTCCAAGAGACC.

This clone was observed a handful of times. The sequenced fragment ends 3 residues before the CDR3 boundary, so the rest is inferred from the germline J gene. This chain joins TRBV19 and TRBJ1-2; 7 bases match TRBD1. The trim removed 4 bases at V and 6 bases at J, leaving 14 bases unmatched. The CDR3 spans 16 residues. From germline, CDR1 is LNHDA and CDR2 SQIVND (reference sequence). The covered CDR3 bases are TGTGCCAGTAGTAACCCGCTCTTCTCCGGGACAGATGGC. Its protein is CASSNPLFSGTDG. The complete CDR3 reads CASSNPLFSGTDGYTF.

This clone was seen many times. The sequence runs out 3 residues before the end of the CDR3; the remainder is reconstructed from the germline J gene. This chain joins TRBV11-2 and TRBJ2-3, with a weak D call TRBD2 (5 bases). The CDR3 extends over 15 amino acids. In germline, CDR1 is SGHAT, CDR2 FQNNGV. The V and J ends lost 0 bases and 0 bases respectively, with 7 bases between them. This CDR3 is CASSLERASTDTQYF. The CDR3 bases that were read are TGTGCCAGCAGCTTAGAGCGGGCTAGCACAGATACG.

Notes on this clone: The read terminates 3 residues before the CDR3 end, so the remaining end is supplied by the germline J gene. The chain joins TRBV6-2 or TRBV6-3 to TRBJ2-5; TRBD2 matches at 12 bases. The CDR3 is 17 amino acids. The V gene's germline CDR1 is MNHEY and CDR2 SVGEGT. The V segment lost 2 bases and the J segment 4 bases; nucleotides outside the gene matches: 8. CDR3 protein: CASSYGSASGGAETQYF. The DNA read from the CDR3 is TGTGCCAGCAGTTACGGTTCGGCTAGCGGGGGGGCAGAGACC.

This clone was observed a few times. The CDR3 extends 3 residues past the end of the read, so its final part is completed from the germline J gene. J is TRBJ2-5 and V is TRBV5-6, with 7 bases lining up with TRBD2. The CDR3 length is 13 residues. Germline loops: CDR1 SGHDT, CDR2 YYEEEE. The junction had 6 bases not matched to a gene; V was cut back by 6 bases and J by 4 bases. The CDR3 sequence is CASTKAGRETQYF. CDR3 bases read: TGTGCCAGCACCAAAGCGGGGAGAGAGACC.

A few counts support this clone. The CDR3 goes on 3 residues after the read ends, and that part is filled in from the germline J gene. The rearrangement joins TRBV5-6 to TRBJ1-2; D ambiguous. Per germline, CDR1 SGHDT and CDR2 YYEEEE. This CDR3 has 13 amino acids. This chain's CDR3 is CASSLVSRGGYTF. CDR3 DNA, as far as it was read: TGTGCCAGCAGCTTGGTTAGCCGGGGAGGC. The entire variable domain, with the rest obtained from reference TRBV5-6 and TRBJ1-2, is as follows: DAGVTQSPTHLIKTRGQQVTLRCSPKSGHDTVSWYQQALGQGPQFIFQYYEEEERQRGNFPDRFSGHQFPNYSSELNVNALLLGDSALYLCASSLVSRGGYTFGSGTRLTVV.

Note on this clone: The read gets to within 3 residues of the CDR3 end, and the germline J gene fills in the rest. The V call is TRBV6-2 or TRBV6-3, the J call TRBJ2-1; 11 bases fit TRBD2. This CDR3 comprises 17 residues. V lost 4 bases, J lost 2 bases, and 7 bases stayed unmatched. Germline CDR1 reads MNHEY; CDR2 reads SVGEGT. CDR3 bases read: TGTGCCAGCAGTTCCCTCTTTAGCGGGGGGGCCTACAATGAG. As protein: CASSSLFSGGAYNE. The full CDR3 protein reads CASSSLFSGGAYNEQFF.

CDR3 region: CASSRGQGANQPQHF. The sequenced part of the CDR3 DNA is TGTGCCAGCAGCCGCGGACAGGGGGCGAATCAGCCC. The V and J genes are TRBV7-2 and TRBJ1-5; 11 bases are shared with TRBD1. Read sequence stops 3 residues before the CDR3 end, and the germline J gene provides the missing end. J gave up 4 bases and V 5 bases, and 4 bases lay outside the gene matches. The CDR3 consists of 15 residues. Germline CDR1 reads SGHTA; CDR2 reads FQGNSA. Full variable domain (remainder filled in from reference TRBV7-2 and TRBJ1-5): GAGVSQSPSNKVTEKGKDVELRCDPISGHTALYWYRQSLGQGLEFLIYFQGNSAPDKSGLPSDRFSAERTGGSVSTLTIQRTQQEDSAVYLCASSRGQGANQPQHFGDGTRLSIL.